This TCR beta chain was observed in a study of T cell responses to AZD1222 COVID-19 vaccine. As concerns this clone: Its antigen is unknown.

Assay used: immunoSEQ multiplex PCR; TCRdb lists only in-frame clones, some missing. The sample has 120,000 or so clones; over 75% are singletons. Findings and caveats of the study: Donors in the cohort were predominantly white British and more often female, and clonal diversity was possibly underestimated.

The CDR3 runs 15 residues. The germline V gene has CDR1 SGHTA and CDR2 FQGNSA. Trimming removed 4 bases from V and 0 bases from J, with 11 bases in between. This specimen consisted of peripheral blood, obtained on day 0 of AZD1222 vaccination. The receptor was isolated from an adult in good health. V is TRBV7-2 and J is TRBJ2-3, with a possible D match to TRBD2 (5 bases). The CDR3 coding sequence is TGTGCCAGCAGCTCTCAAGGAGGAAGCACAGATACGCAGTATTTT. It encodes CASSSQGGSTDTQYF.